These 30 T cell receptor beta chains originate from one sample sequenced in a study of PD-1 blockade in classical Hodgkin lymphoma. The protocol was immunoSEQ multiplex PCR, while the TCRdb copy is restricted to in-frame clones and leaves out a portion. The data hold roughly 20,000 clones, with around 84% observed a single time. The time point here: cycle 4 day 1 (C4D1), after six to seven weeks of nivolumab. Relapse was seen in all patients after autologous stem cell transplantation, and brentuximab vedotin exposure was variable. Through magnetic negative selection, CD8+ T cells were separated from PBMCs that had been thawed. The sequenced sample was CD8+ T cells from blood, obtained before the fourth cycle of nivolumab. The source is a human donor with classical Hodgkin lymphoma.

V gene TRBV7-2 combines with J gene TRBJ2-7; D gene unclear. The CDR3 has 11 amino acids. Germline V gives CDR1 SGHTA, CDR2 FQGNSA. The V gene lost 5 bases and the J gene lost 2 bases, with 4 bases spanning the gap. CDR3 sequence reads: CASSATYEQYF. CDR3 DNA sequence: TGTGCCAGCAGCGCCACCTACGAGCAGTACTTC.

The rearrangement links TRBV6-4 to TRBJ2-2; the match to TRBD1 covers 7 bases. The CDR3 consists of 14 residues. V lost 2 bases, J lost 3 bases, and 0 bases stayed unmatched. Germline values: CDR1 MRHNA, CDR2 SNTAGT. The CDR3 protein is CASSDGTDTGELFF. Here the CDR3 DNA reads TGTGCCAGCAGTGACGGGACAGACACCGGGGAGCTGTTTTTT.

The chain couples TRBV9 to TRBJ1-2; D gene ambiguous. V was shortened by 2 bases and J by 6 bases, with 17 bases between the two germline ends. This CDR3 has 15 amino acids. CDR1 and CDR2 (germline): SGDLS, YYNGEE. CDR3 in DNA: TGTGCCAGCAGCGTCCCCGCTGAGGGTAATAATGGCTACACCTTC. It encodes CASSVPAEGNNGYTF.

This chain links TRBV19 with TRBJ1-2; no clear D gene. This CDR3 is 14 amino acids long. With 6 bases removed from V and 2 bases from J, the gap between germline ends came to 13 bases. Germline V CDR1 and CDR2: LNHDA, SQIVND (reference sequence). CDR3 residues: CASRYRVPNYGYTF. The CDR3 nucleotides are TGTGCCAGTAGGTACCGGGTCCCGAACTATGGCTACACCTTC.

The gene calls are TRBV11-2 and TRBJ2-7, with D perhaps TRBD2 (5 bases). This CDR3 region has 14 residues. V was pared by 3 bases and J by 2 bases, with 11 bases between. The germline V gene encodes CDR1 SGHAT and CDR2 FQNNGV. CDR3: CASSLAGSTYEQYF. CDR3 sequence (DNA): TGTGCCAGCAGCTTGGCGGGCTCAACCTACGAGCAGTACTTC.

V and J are TRBV15 and TRBJ1-1; D possibly corresponds to TRBD1 (5 bases). Germline V gene lookup returns CDR1 LNHNV and CDR2 YYDKDF (reference sequence). This CDR3 comprises 15 residues. Trimming left V 0 bases short and J 0 bases short, with 8 bases between. The CDR3 coding sequence is TGTGCCACCAGCAGAGAACAGGCTCTGAACACTGAAGCTTTCTTT. Its translation: CATSREQALNTEAFF.

The V call is TRBV28, the J call TRBJ1-5; D remains unclear. CDR3 length: 14 amino acids. V was shortened by 7 bases and J by 0 bases, with 10 bases between the two germline ends. Germline lookup yields CDR1 MDHEN and CDR2 SYDVKM. The CDR3 DNA follows: TGTGCCAGCAAAGTGGGGTCTAGCAATCAGCCCCAGCATTTT. Its protein product is CASKVGSSNQPQHF.

The chain combines TRBV7-9 with TRBJ1-4, with D possibly matching TRBD1 (6 bases). This CDR3 is 14 amino acids long. Germline V gives CDR1 SEHNR, CDR2 FQNEAQ (reference sequence). The ends were cut back, 4 bases at V and 8 bases at J, with 14 bases in the middle. This CDR3 reads CASSWDTRQEKLFF. The CDR3 DNA follows: TGTGCCAGCAGCTGGGACACCCGCCAGGAAAAACTGTTTTTT.

The rearrangement joins TRBV15 to TRBJ1-5; no firm D call. V was trimmed by 0 bases and J by 2 bases, leaving 17 bases between them. The CDR3 is 18 residues long. Germline assignment: CDR1 LNHNV and CDR2 YYDKDF (reference sequence). Here the CDR3 DNA reads TGTGCCACCAGCAGAGAAGAGTCACACCCGGCGGGCAATCAGCCCCAGCATTTT. Translating it yields CATSREESHPAGNQPQHF.

The J gene is TRBJ2-5, the V gene TRBV6-6; 8 bases map to TRBD2. Trimming removed 8 bases from V and 4 bases from J; junction bases left unmatched: 12. CDR1 is MNHNY and CDR2 is SVGAGI in the germline V gene (reference sequence). The CDR3 is 15 residues long. The CDR3 DNA follows: TGTGCCAGCGCCTTCACCCAGCGGGGGACAGAGACCCAGTACTTC. Amino acids: CASAFTQRGTETQYF.

J is TRBJ2-7 and V is TRBV20-1, with D possibly being TRBD1 (5 bases). CDR1 DFQATT and CDR2 SNEGSKA come from the germline V gene (reference sequence). The length of the CDR3 is 11 residues. The CDR3 DNA reads TGCCAGGGCGTTTCGAACTACGAGCAGTACTTC. It yields the protein CQGVSNYEQYF.

This clone was seen once. DNA of the CDR3: TGTGCCAGCAGTTATTTTCCTCCGAACACTGAAGCTTTCTTT. It encodes CASSYFPPNTEAFF. The V and J genes are TRBV6-5 and TRBJ1-1; unclear D gene. Deletions cut 3 bases from V and 1 base from J, with 9 bases between. CDR1 MNHEY and CDR2 SVGAGI come from the germline V gene. This CDR3 region has 14 residues.

The V gene is TRBV9, the J gene TRBJ2-1; 9 bases map to TRBD2. This CDR3 is built from 15 residues. With 2 bases clipped from V and 2 bases from J, the junction kept 2 bases outside the gene matches. CDR1 and CDR2 from the germline V gene are SGDLS and YYNGEE. CDR3 sequence (DNA): TGTGCCAGCAGCGTTAGCGGGGGAACCTACAATGAGCAGTTCTTC. It codes for CASSVSGGTYNEQFF.

This clone showed up just a few times. The chain uses TRBV5-4 and TRBJ1-2; D remains ambiguous. The germline V gene has CDR1 SGHNT and CDR2 YYREEE (reference sequence). The CDR3 is 13 amino acids. The V end was cut by 0 bases, the J end by 5 bases, with 8 bases between. This CDR3 is CASSLETEYGYTF. CDR3 sequence (DNA): TGTGCCAGCAGCTTGGAAACCGAATATGGCTACACCTTC.

This chain joins TRBV9 and TRBJ1-3; TRBD1 matches 10 bases. This CDR3 spans 16 amino acids. The V and J ends lost 0 bases and 4 bases, in that order; junction bases with no gene match: 4. In germline, CDR1 is SGDLS, CDR2 YYNGEE. CDR3 region: CASSVGQGASGNTIYF. CDR3 DNA: TGTGCCAGCAGCGTAGGACAGGGGGCGTCAGGAAACACCATATATTTT.

This clone has just a few counts. The chain links TRBV7-8 to TRBJ2-5; D is unresolved. Trimming cost V 5 bases and J 4 bases, with 17 bases left between them. This CDR3 has 15 amino acids. The germline V gene encodes CDR1 SGHVS and CDR2 FQNEAQ. The CDR3 DNA is TGTGCCAGCAGCCTCCTACAACGGCCCGGAGAGACCCAGTACTTC. It yields the protein CASSLLQRPGETQYF.

The count of this clone is one. CDR3 in DNA: TGTGCCAGCAGCTTGGCGACCGATTGGGGCTACACCTTC. The encoded protein is CASSLATDWGYTF. The chain has TRBV5-5 and TRBJ1-2; D not resolved. The CDR3 has 13 amino acids. V lost 0 bases to trimming and J lost 8 bases, with 11 bases between them. Germline loops: CDR1 SGHKS, CDR2 YYEKEE (reference sequence).

The chain employs TRBV13 and TRBJ2-7, with TRBD1 matching 7 bases. The CDR3 runs to 14 residues. The junction had 4 bases not matched to a gene; V was cut back by 4 bases and J by 1 base. Germline-derived CDR1 and CDR2 are PRHDT and FYEKMQ (reference sequence). CDR3 residues: CASSSRQGSYEQYF. The CDR3 nucleotides are TGTGCCAGCAGCTCCCGACAGGGATCCTACGAGCAGTACTTC. Supplemented by reference TRBV13 and TRBJ2-7, the full variable domain reads AAGVIQSPRHLIKEKRETATLKCYPIPRHDTVYWYQQGPGQDPQFLISFYEKMQSDKGSIPDRFSAQQFSDYHSELNMSSLELGDSALYFCASSSRQGSYEQYFGPGTRLTVT.

V gene TRBV27 combines with J gene TRBJ2-2; possible D gene TRBD2, 5 bases. The CDR3 is 14 residues long. Germline CDR1 and CDR2: MNHEY and SMNVEV (reference sequence). V was clipped by 7 bases and J by 2 bases, with 11 bases between them. CDR3 bases: TGTGCCAGCACCGTACTAGGAAACACCGGGGAGCTGTTTTTT. As protein: CASTVLGNTGELFF.

The chain uses TRBV14 and TRBJ2-7; maybe TRBD2 (5 bases). V was pared by 2 bases and J by 5 bases, with 16 bases between. Per germline, CDR1 SGHDN and CDR2 FVKESK. The CDR3 loop spans 15 amino acids. CDR3 sequence: CASSQISGGLNEQYF. The CDR3 DNA follows: TGTGCCAGCAGCCAAATTTCCGGAGGTCTCAACGAGCAGTACTTC.

This chain uses TRBV5-1 with TRBJ2-7, with TRBD1 as a possible D gene (6 bases). The V gene's germline CDR1 is SGHRS and CDR2 YFSETQ. The CDR3 totals 13 residues. Between the trimmed V and J ends, which lost 5 bases and 3 bases, there was a span of 12 bases. CDR3 protein: CASRWTESYEQYF. As DNA, the CDR3 is TGCGCCAGCAGGTGGACAGAGAGCTACGAGCAGTACTTC. Full variable domain (missing parts from reference TRBV5-1 and TRBJ2-7): KAGVTQTPRYLIKTRGQQVTLSCSPISGHRSVSWYQQTPGQGLQFLFEYFSETQRNKGNFPGRFSGRQFSNSRSEMNVSTLELGDSALYLCASRWTESYEQYFGPGTRLTVT.

J is TRBJ2-3 and V is TRBV6-6, with TRBD1 matching over 7 bases. V was pared by 6 bases and J by 3 bases, with 9 bases of the junction left unmatched. This CDR3 contains 15 residues. Germline-derived CDR1 and CDR2 are MNHNY and SVGAGI (reference sequence). This chain's CDR3 is CASSKTGPFTDTQYF. The CDR3 bases are TGTGCCAGCAGCAAGACAGGGCCTTTTACAGATACGCAGTATTTT.

The chain joins TRBV4-1 to TRBJ1-1, with TRBD1 matching 8 bases. The CDR3 is 16 amino acids. The V gene end was trimmed by 0 bases and the J gene end by 1 base; junction bases not matched to a gene: 4. Per germline, CDR1 MGHRA and CDR2 YSYEKL. The CDR3: CASSQERQGANTEAFF. The CDR3 nucleotides are TGCGCCAGCAGCCAAGAAAGGCAGGGGGCGAACACTGAAGCTTTCTTT.

J is TRBJ1-5 and V is TRBV6-4; D ambiguous. The V end was cut by 5 bases, the J end by 13 bases, with 9 bases between. CDR3 size: 10 residues. CDR1 is MRHNA, CDR2 SNTAGT, per germline. The CDR3 bases are TGTGCCAGCAGTAGGACGTCGCAGCATTTT. Translated: CASSRTSQHF.

The chain uses TRBV10-3 and TRBJ1-1; D is possibly TRBD1 (6 bases). Germline CDR1 is ENHRY and CDR2 is SYGVKD. The length of the CDR3 is 17 residues. V lost 2 bases and J lost 0, with 16 bases in between. The CDR3 region has the DNA TGTGCCATCAGTGAGCCTCTAACAGGGTCTATGAACACTGAAGCTTTCTTT. This encodes CAISEPLTGSMNTEAFF.

On this clone itself: The junction shows a germline mismatch at one end, possibly a read error. The chain recombines TRBV25-1 with TRBJ2-3, with D perhaps TRBD2 (5 bases). In germline, CDR1 is MGHDK, CDR2 SYGVNS. The CDR3 contains 14 residues. Here the CDR3 reads CASSELASIDTQYF. The CDR3 DNA sequence: TGTGCCAGCAGTGAATTGGCTAGCATAGATACGCAGTATTTT.

This chain connects TRBV4-1 to TRBJ2-7; D gene unclear. The germline V gene encodes CDR1 MGHRA and CDR2 YSYEKL. The CDR3 totals 13 residues. V gave up 1 base and J gave up 2 bases, with 6 bases separating them. The chain's CDR3 is CASSQGTTYEQYF. CDR3 nucleotide sequence: TGCGCCAGCAGCCAAGGAACTACCTACGAGCAGTACTTC.

In its sample, this clone ranks as medium-sized. In DNA form, the CDR3 reads TGTGCCAGCAGCGCAGGACAGTATGGCTACACCTTC. It encodes CASSAGQYGYTF. This chain uses TRBV5-4 with TRBJ1-2, with TRBD1 as a possible D gene (6 bases). Germline V gene data show CDR1 as SGHNT and CDR2 as YYREEE (reference sequence). Trimming cost V 4 bases and J 5 bases, with 9 bases left between them. This CDR3 has 12 residues. The whole variable domain, remainder taken from reference TRBV5-4 and TRBJ1-2, is ETGVTQSPTHLIKTRGQQVTLRCSSQSGHNTVSWYQQALGQGPQFIFQYYREEENGRGNFPPRFSGLQFPNYSSELNVNALELDDSALYLCASSAGQYGYTFGSGTRLTVV.

A remark on this clone: An end of the junction does not agree with germline; a read error may underlie this. The rearrangement uses TRBV27 and TRBJ1-5; weak D call: TRBD1 (5 bases). Germline V lookup: CDR1 MNHEY, CDR2 SMNVEV (reference sequence). The CDR3 loop spans 19 amino acids. The DNA for the CDR3 is TGTGCCAGCAGTTTAGGGGCACCTCTTTCGGGGCAAAGAAATCCGCCCCAGCATTTT. Protein product: CASSLGAPLSGQRNPPQHF.

This clone was observed once. The chain couples TRBV4-1 to TRBJ1-5; possibly TRBD1 for D (6 bases). The CDR3 sequence is 16 residues long. V was shortened by 1 base and J by 1 base, with 11 bases between the two germline ends. CDR1 and CDR2 from the germline V gene are MGHRA and YSYEKL. CDR3 DNA: TGCGCCAGCAGCCAAGGGGGGGCGAAGAGCAATCAGCCCCAGCATTTT. This gives the protein CASSQGGAKSNQPQHF.